This T cell receptor beta chain was recorded in a study of T-cell reconstitution after alpha-beta-depleted transplantation in children. Study-wide results and limits: Surviving recipient T cells and intrathymic progenitors accounted for some patients' high TCRbeta diversity at day 60. Expanded clones from the graft, numbering several hundred, reportedly supplied alpha-beta T cells about two months after transplant. A year had passed since transplant, and T-cell counts and diversity by then came mostly from newly produced T cells.

Unique molecular identifiers were used to barcode this TCRbeta library. Using its own MiXCR run on the PCR reads, TCRdb lists one record per CDR3 protein. The sample holds about 510,000 distinct CDR3 sequences, 10% to 12% seen once. CDR1 and CDR2 (germline): SGHTA, FQGNSA. With 3 bases removed from V and 4 bases from J, the gap between germline ends came to 17 bases. The CDR3 is 16 amino acids. This clonotype was counted only a few times. Its target is unknown. The rearrangement joins TRBV7-2 to TRBJ2-3; either TRBD1 or TRBD2 may supply D (6 bases each). Sequencing was performed on PBMCs, mostly from graft donor cells, taken 180 days after TCRalphabeta/CD19-depleted stem cell transplant. The receptor was derived from a female patient under 10 years old who had a stem cell transplant for aplastic anemia, so the T cells may come from the graft donor. The CDR3 sequence is CASSLRVVGGADTQYF. The CDR3, as DNA: TGTGCCAGCAGCTTGAGGGTCGTGGGGGGCGCAGATACGCAGTATTTT.